A single sample is the source of the 12 T cell receptor beta chains below, sequenced in a study of blood T cells in healthy people across ages. A second PCR of 7 to 11 cycles used a sample-barcoded 5' primer and a J-beta primer mix. Each CDR3 protein is one row after TCRdb ran MiXCR on the 5' RACE reads. Of about 940,000 distinct CDR3 sequences in the sample, under 50% were seen once. The sample comprised blood. The receptors here all came from a man under 40 in good health.

V and J are TRBV4-1 and TRBJ1-2; D perhaps matches TRBD1 (6 bases). The CDR3 runs to 17 residues. Per germline, CDR1 MGHRA and CDR2 YSYEKL. Trimming cost V 2 bases and J 3 bases, with 19 bases left between them. CDR3 sequence: CASSQLSTGRNDYGYTF. The CDR3 DNA is TGCGCCAGCAGCCAACTTTCTACAGGGAGGAATGACTATGGCTACACCTTC.

The chain couples TRBV2 to TRBJ2-1, with unresolved D. CDR1 SNHLY and CDR2 FYNNEI come from the germline V gene. The CDR3 totals 12 residues. The V end was cut by 8 bases, the J end by 5 bases, with 10 bases between. For the CDR3, the DNA is TGTGCCAGCGAGGCTGCGGACAATGAGCAGTTCTTC. It codes for CASEAADNEQFF.

This chain links TRBV2 with TRBJ2-4, with D possibly matching TRBD2 (5 bases). The J call is doubtful: the DNA matches TRBJ2-7 better. There are 15 residues in the CDR3. Per germline, CDR1 SNHLY and CDR2 FYNNEI. The CDR3 here is CASGKGRGQTYEQYF. The DNA of the CDR3 is TGTGCCAGCGGAAAAGGGCGCGGGCAGACCTACGAGCAGTACTTC.

This clonotype was counted a few times. This chain connects TRBV10-3 to TRBJ2-7, with D perhaps given as TRBD1 or TRBD2 (5 bases each). Deletions cut 3 bases from V and 1 base from J, with 10 bases between. The CDR3 is 14 amino acids. Per germline, CDR1 ENHRY and CDR2 SYGVKD. CDR3 DNA: TGTGCCATCAGTGACCTGGGGGTTTCCTACGAGCAGTACTTC. Translating it yields CAISDLGVSYEQYF.

The chain combines TRBV4-1 with TRBJ1-6; D unclear. CDR1 MGHRA and CDR2 YSYEKL come from the germline V gene. This CDR3 is built from 18 residues. Trimming left V 0 bases short and J 2 bases short, with 14 bases between. The CDR3 sequence: CASSQDGSGNAYNSPLHF. The CDR3 nucleotides are TGCGCCAGCAGCCAAGATGGTTCGGGGAATGCCTATAATTCACCCCTCCACTTT.

The chain couples TRBV5-1 to TRBJ2-1; 10 bases are a match to TRBD1. Losses at the gene ends were 3 bases for V and 8 bases for J; bases not matched to a gene: 5. Germline values: CDR1 SGHRS, CDR2 YFSETQ. This CDR3 comprises 14 residues. The CDR3 nucleotides read TGCGCCAGCAGCTCTACCGGGACAGGGGATGAGCAGTTCTTC. This codes for CASSSTGTGDEQFF.

The rearrangement links TRBV7-2 to TRBJ2-3; 9 positions agree with TRBD2. V shed 3 bases and J 5 bases; nucleotides not matched to a gene: 6. Germline loops: CDR1 SGHTA, CDR2 FQGNSA. This CDR3 has 15 residues. The CDR3: CASSLERGVEDTQYF. Written as DNA, the CDR3 is TGTGCCAGCAGCTTGGAGCGGGGGGTGGAAGATACGCAGTATTTT.

The chain joins TRBV12-3 or TRBV12-4 to TRBJ1-1; tentatively, D is TRBD1 (5 bases). CDR3 length: 16 residues. Trimming took 6 bases from V and 0 from J, leaving 17 bases between them. The CDR3 coding sequence is TGTGCCAGCAGGTCCGGGTCGGGGCCAATGAACACTGAAGCTTTCTTT. It encodes CASRSGSGPMNTEAFF.

The chain employs TRBV20-1 and TRBJ2-5; D is unresolved. The CDR3 is made up of 10 amino acids. V lost 8 bases and J lost 1, with 5 bases in between. In germline, CDR1 is DFQATT, CDR2 SNEGSKA (reference sequence). CDR3 sequence (DNA): TGCAGTATACCCCAAGAGACCCAGTACTTC. Residues: CSIPQETQYF.

This clonotype was found a few times. CDR3 sequence (DNA): TGCAGCGTTGAAGATCCTGCTGGCAGGGTGGGCGAGCAGTACTTC. This gives the protein CSVEDPAGRVGEQYF. The J gene is TRBJ2-7, the V gene TRBV29-1; a possible D gene is TRBD1 (5 bases). The CDR3 has 15 amino acids. The V end lost 0 bases, the J end lost 6 bases, and 18 bases lay between the germline ends. Germline V CDR1 and CDR2: SQVTM, ANQGSEA.

This rearrangement joins TRBV6-1 to TRBJ1-4; D gene ambiguous. The V end was cut by 10 bases, the J end by 7 bases, with 16 bases between. Looked up from germline, CDR1 is MNHNS and CDR2 is SASEGT. The CDR3 consists of 13 residues. CDR3 amino acids: CATLDLISEKLFF. The CDR3 DNA is TGTGCCACCCTAGACTTAATCAGTGAAAAACTGTTTTTT.

The chain employs TRBV3-1 and TRBJ1-5, with a possible D match to TRBD1 (5 bases). V was cut by 3 bases and J by 6 bases, with 9 bases left in between. Germline CDR1 reads LGHDT; CDR2 reads YNNKEL (reference sequence). This CDR3 comprises 13 residues. The CDR3 nucleotides are TGTGCCAGCAGCCAGCGAGGGACTCAGCCCCAGCATTTT. This sequence encodes CASSQRGTQPQHF.